This T cell receptor (beta chain) was found in a study of blood T cells in healthy people across ages. Germline V gives CDR1 SGHTA, CDR2 FQGNSA. V was trimmed by 1 base and J by 2 bases, leaving 11 bases between them. The CDR3 has 15 amino acids. For the second PCR, which ran for roughly 6 to 12 cycles, a sample-barcoded 5' primer and a J-beta primer mix were used. TCRdb used MiXCR to reprocess the 5' RACE reads, holding one entry per CDR3 protein. The sample shows 1.5 million to 2 million distinct CDR3 sequences, approximately 50% of them seen only once. This sequence joins TRBV7-2 and TRBJ2-5; D gene uncertain. The TCR was taken from a woman in her thirties or forties in good health. Sequencing was carried out using blood. The CDR3, as DNA: TGTGCCAGCAGCTTAGGCACGGGTCATCAAGAGACCCAGTACTTC. It yields the protein CASSLGTGHQETQYF.